Reported below is one TCR beta chain. Its specificity is unknown. The data were taken from a study of CD8 T cells in ankylosing spondylitis. Study-level results: Reports say disease-linked clones showed up significantly more in matched ankylosing spondylitis synovial fluid. Relatively rare in peripheral blood, disease-linked clones were also CD8+. One TCR beta motif, made up of roughly eight highly homologous variants, appeared characteristic of ankylosing spondylitis blood.

The authors made TCR beta libraries by quantitative 5'-RACE with molecular barcodes. TCRdb re-called the 5' RACE reads through MiXCR, storing one row per CDR3 protein. Counted here are 700,000 to 1,000,000 distinct CDR3 sequences, 12% occurring once; the ten biggest clones make up 0.51%. The CDR3 has 21 residues. The V gene end was trimmed by 1 base and the J gene end by 5 bases; junction bases not matched to a gene: 18. Germline V gives CDR1 SGHTA, CDR2 FQGNSA. The chain recombines TRBV7-2 with TRBJ2-2; TRBD2 matches 11 bases. Sequenced: blood, either unsorted or a sorted T cell fraction (not recorded which). The clonotype originates from a male donor with ankylosing spondylitis. This chain's CDR3 is CASSLGRGARGTSGRTGELFF. The CDR3 DNA sequence: TGTGCCAGCAGCTTAGGGCGCGGAGCGAGGGGGACTAGCGGAAGAACCGGGGAGCTGTTTTTT.